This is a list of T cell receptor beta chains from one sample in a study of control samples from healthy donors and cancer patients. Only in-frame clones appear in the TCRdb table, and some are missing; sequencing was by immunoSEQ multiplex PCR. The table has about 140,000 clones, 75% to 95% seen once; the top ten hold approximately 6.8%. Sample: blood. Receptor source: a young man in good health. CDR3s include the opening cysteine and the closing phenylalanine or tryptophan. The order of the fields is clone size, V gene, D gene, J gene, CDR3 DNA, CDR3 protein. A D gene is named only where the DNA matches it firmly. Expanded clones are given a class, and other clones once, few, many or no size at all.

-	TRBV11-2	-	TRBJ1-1	TGTGCCAGCAGCTTAGTGGGAGGGGGCACTGAAGCTTTCTTT	CASSLVGGGTEAFF
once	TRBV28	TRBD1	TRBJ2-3	TGTGCCAGCAGTTTACGGACAGGGGGCACAGATACGCAGTATTTT	CASSLRTGGTDTQYF
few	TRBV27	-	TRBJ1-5	TGTGCCAGCAGTTTAACCGTCGGGGAGAGCAATCAGCCCCAGCATTTT	CASSLTVGESNQPQHF
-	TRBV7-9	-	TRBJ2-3	TGTGCCAGCAGCTTAGGGTTAGCGGAGACCACAGATACGCAGTATTTT	CASSLGLAETTDTQYF
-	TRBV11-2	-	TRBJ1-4	TGTGCCAGCAGCTTAAGGGGATTCGGACTGTTTTTT	CASSLRGFGLFF
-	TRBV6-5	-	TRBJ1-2	TGTGCCAGCAGTTCCTTAGGGGCTGACTATGGCTACACCTTC	CASSSLGADYGYTF
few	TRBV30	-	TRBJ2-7	TGTGCCTGGAAGGTGCGTCAGGACCCTTGGTACGAGCAGTACTTC	CAWKVRQDPWYEQYF
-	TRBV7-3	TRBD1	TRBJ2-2	TGTGCCAGCAGCCCCTCCAGGATCGGACAGGGGGATGGCGGGGAGCTGTTTTTT	CASSPSRIGQGDGGELFF
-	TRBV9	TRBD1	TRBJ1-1	TGTGCCAGCAGCGCAAGGGACAGTTTGAACACTGAAGCTTTCTTT	CASSARDSLNTEAFF
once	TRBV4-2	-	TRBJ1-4	TGTGCCAGCAGCCACGGGGGGGCCGGTGAAAAACTGTTTTTT	CASSHGGAGEKLFF
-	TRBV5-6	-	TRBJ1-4	TGTGCCAGCAGGCTAAGCGGGACCAATAATGAAAAACTGTTTTTT	CASRLSGTNNEKLFF